Shown below are 3 T cell receptor beta chains from a single sample sequenced in a study of T cell responses to AZD1222 COVID-19 vaccine. The method was immunoSEQ multiplex PCR; TCRdb's version includes in-frame clones alone and lacks a portion of them. The sample carries around 150,000 clones, 92% recorded once. Sequenced here: peripheral blood, sampled 28 days after the second AZD1222 dose. The receptor source for this set is an adult who received the AZD1222 COVID-19 vaccine.

The chain carries TRBV29-1 and TRBJ1-1; D uncertain. The CDR3 spans 10 residues. Germline loops: CDR1 SQVTM, CDR2 ANQGSEA. V was pared by 6 bases and J by 6 bases, with 8 bases between. The CDR3 sequence: CSVSRAEAFF. DNA of the CDR3: TGCAGCGTAAGTAGAGCTGAAGCTTTCTTT.

This clone was seen only a few times. The gene calls are TRBV7-6 and TRBJ2-7; TRBD2 matches at 10 bases. The CDR3 totals 15 residues. Germline V lookup: CDR1 SGHVS, CDR2 FNYEAQ. V shed 3 bases and J 4 bases; nucleotides not matched to a gene: 6. CDR3 amino acids: CASSLDTSGTYEQYF. DNA for the CDR3: TGTGCCAGCAGCTTGGATACTAGCGGGACATACGAGCAGTACTTC.

The chain couples TRBV10-3 to TRBJ2-2; no clear D gene. Per germline, CDR1 ENHRY and CDR2 SYGVKD. This CDR3 is built from 15 residues. Trimming pared 2 bases from V and 0 bases from J, leaving 7 bases between. The CDR3 loop is CAISEQLTNTGELFF. CDR3 DNA sequence: TGTGCCATCAGTGAGCAGTTAACGAACACCGGGGAGCTGTTTTTT.